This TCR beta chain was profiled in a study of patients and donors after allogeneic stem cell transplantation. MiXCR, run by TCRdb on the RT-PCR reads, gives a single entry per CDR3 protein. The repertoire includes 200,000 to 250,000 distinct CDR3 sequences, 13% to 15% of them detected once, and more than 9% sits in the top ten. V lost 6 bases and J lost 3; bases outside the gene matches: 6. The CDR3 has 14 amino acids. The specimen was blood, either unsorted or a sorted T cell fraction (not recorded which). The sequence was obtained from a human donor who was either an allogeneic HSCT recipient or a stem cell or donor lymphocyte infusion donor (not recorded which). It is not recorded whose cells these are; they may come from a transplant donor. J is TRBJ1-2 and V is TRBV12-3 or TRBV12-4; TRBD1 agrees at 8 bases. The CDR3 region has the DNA TGTGCCAGCAGGAAACAGGGGGAGGACTATGGCTACACCTTC. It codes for CASRKQGEDYGYTF.